The clone carrying this T cell receptor beta chain has a single count. V gave up 7 bases and J gave up 0 bases, with 19 bases separating them. Germline V gives CDR1 SEHNR, CDR2 FQNEAQ (reference sequence). The CDR3 is 17 residues long. Methods used by the authors: Amplification from reference gene primers served as the basis for estimated nucleated cell counts. Repertoires were generated with immunoSEQ multiplex PCR, while TCRdb's copy carries only in-frame clones and drops some. The V and J calls and clone size were taken over from that table, and D and trimming were inferred from the DNA. Among tens of thousands of clones, less than 90% were seen once, and the ten largest hold about 3.8%. The data were taken from a study of blood T cell repertoires in COVID-19. Overall study context: Nucleic acid was either cDNA or gDNA, and it came from T cells, B-cell-depleted T cells, or PBMCs.

The specimen was peripheral blood. This chain joins TRBV7-9 and TRBJ1-3; tentative D call: TRBD1 (5 bases). The source of this sequence is a man between 45 and 60 years old with acute or convalescent COVID-19. CDR3 nucleotides: TGTGCCAGCACCCTAAGGGGCGGGGGAATCTCTGGAAACACCATATATTTT. Residues: CASTLRGGGISGNTIYF.